Below, 4 T cell receptor beta chains from the same sample are listed, as sequenced in a study of T cell changes during pregnancy in multiple sclerosis. Sequenced by immunoSEQ multiplex PCR; TCRdb stores in-frame clones only, minus some. The profile covers about 130,000 clones, with less than 97% appearing a single time and over 0.35% taken by the ten largest. This specimen was peripheral blood, taken after pregnancy. Every receptor here comes from a female donor with multiple sclerosis, enrolled in a pregnancy study.

This chain connects TRBV7-9 to TRBJ2-1; D is possibly TRBD2 (7 bases). V lost 8 bases to trimming and J lost 7 bases, with 18 bases between them. CDR3 length: 14 residues. From germline, CDR1 is SEHNR and CDR2 FQNEAQ (reference sequence). The DNA for the CDR3 is TGTGCCAGCCTAGGGAGGGGGGGACTAAATGAGCAGTTCTTC. Translating it yields CASLGRGGLNEQFF.

The chain employs TRBV18 and TRBJ2-7; weak D call: TRBD1 (5 bases). V gave up 5 bases and J gave up 2 bases, with 16 bases separating them. The CDR3 has 15 residues. Per the germline V gene, CDR1 is KGHSH and CDR2 is LQKENI. CDR3 region: CASSIGHLVTYEQYF. Here the CDR3 DNA reads TGTGCCAGCTCAATAGGACATCTTGTAACCTACGAGCAGTACTTC.

The gene calls are TRBV4-1 and TRBJ2-7; 9 bases map to TRBD2. After removal of 0 bases from V and 5 bases from J, the junction contained 2 bases not matched to a gene. Germline V CDR1 and CDR2: MGHRA, YSYEKL. This CDR3 contains 14 residues. CDR3 nucleotide sequence: TGCGCCAGCAGCCAAGAGGGACTAGCAGACGAGCAGTACTTC. Its translation is CASSQEGLADEQYF.

The V call is TRBV28, the J call TRBJ1-2, with 7 bases lining up with TRBD1. J gave up 4 bases and V 8 bases, and 10 bases lay outside the gene matches. The CDR3 spans 14 residues. Germline V gene lookup returns CDR1 MDHEN and CDR2 SYDVKM. As DNA, the CDR3 is TGTGCCAGCTCGGACGGGACAGTCTCCTATGGCTACACCTTC. Residues: CASSDGTVSYGYTF.